A selection of T cell receptor beta chains follows, all from one sample in a study of cytomegalovirus exposure and HLA in healthy donors. The repertoire was sequenced with immunoSEQ multiplex PCR; TCRdb's copy has only in-frame clones and lacks some. The sample has 150,000 to 200,000 clones; roughly 79% are singletons. The sequenced material came from PBMCs. The receptors originated from a young man in good health and CMV-seronegative. CDR3s include the opening cysteine and the closing phenylalanine or tryptophan. D genes are given only for firm matches. Size tells how often a clone was seen (once, few, many) or the class of an expanded clone, and some rows leave it out.

CDR3 protein,CDR3 DNA,clone size,D gene,J gene,V gene
CASSPLGTGIGDEQFF,TGTGCCAGCAGCCCCCTAGGGACAGGGATAGGGGATGAGCAGTTCTTC,-,TRBD1,TRBJ2-1,TRBV7-3
CSVDRGPLDEQFF,TGCAGCGTGGACAGGGGGCCTCTGGATGAGCAGTTCTTC,-,TRBD1,TRBJ2-1,TRBV29-1
CAISEVEGVGYTF,TGTGCCATCAGTGAGGTCGAAGGGGTCGGCTACACCTTC,-,-,TRBJ1-2,TRBV10-3
CAISEYPAYEQYF,TGTGCCATCAGTGAGTATCCGGCCTACGAGCAGTACTTC,-,-,TRBJ2-7,TRBV10-3
CSVYGLAGKETQYF,TGCAGCGTTTACGGACTAGCGGGAAAGGAGACCCAGTACTTC,once,TRBD2,TRBJ2-5,TRBV29-1
CASSQGPGGMETQYF,TGTGCCAGCAGCCAAGGGCCGGGGGGGATGGAGACCCAGTACTTC,-,TRBD2,TRBJ2-5,TRBV4-2
CASSGGGGSTDTQYF,TGTGCCAGCAGCGGGGGCGGCGGGAGCACAGATACGCAGTATTTT,-,-,TRBJ2-3,TRBV7-9
CSVRGRGNEKLFF,TGCAGCGTCAGGGGGCGGGGGAATGAAAAACTGTTTTTT,-,TRBD1,TRBJ1-4,TRBV29-1
CASSLAGQGYSPLHF,TGTGCCAGCAGCTTGGCCGGACAGGGATATTCACCCCTCCACTTT,-,TRBD1,TRBJ1-6,TRBV5-5
CASFSFADTQYF,TGTGCCAGCTTTTCCTTCGCAGATACGCAGTATTTT,-,-,TRBJ2-3,TRBV6-5
CSVGPGGGETQYF,TGCAGCGTCGGGCCCGGGGGTGGCGAGACCCAGTACTTC,-,-,TRBJ2-5,TRBV29-1
CAVRGIRYEQYF,TGTGCAGTTAGGGGGATTCGGTACGAGCAGTACTTC,-,-,TRBJ2-7,TRBV2
CSVARTSGVVGGGEQYF,TGCAGCGTTGCTAGGACTAGCGGGGTGGTGGGCGGCGGGGAGCAGTACTTC,-,TRBD2,TRBJ2-7,TRBV29-1
CASSGMTGGGGANVLTF,TGTGCCAGCAGTGGGATGACAGGGGGCGGTGGGGCCAACGTCCTGACTTTC,-,TRBD1,TRBJ2-6,TRBV25-1
CASITSGAGYTF,TGTGCCAGCATCACCTCGGGTGCTGGCTACACCTTC,-,-,TRBJ1-2,TRBV28
CASSPQLAGYNEQFF,TGTGCCAGCAGCCCCCAACTAGCGGGATACAATGAGCAGTTCTTC,once,TRBD2,TRBJ2-1,TRBV11-2
CASSFRDSTDTQYF,TGTGCCAGCAGTTTCCGGGACTCCACAGATACGCAGTATTTT,-,-,TRBJ2-3,TRBV27
CASSYAPGETQYF,TGTGCCAGCAGTTACGCCCCGGGGGAGACCCAGTACTTC,-,-,TRBJ2-5,TRBV6-6
CSVAYNEQFF,TGCAGCGTGGCATACAATGAGCAGTTCTTC,-,-,TRBJ2-1,TRBV29-1
CASRDQGTYSNQPQHF,TGTGCCAGTAGGGACCAGGGGACGTATAGCAATCAGCCCCAGCATTTT,-,-,TRBJ1-5,TRBV19
CASSQDNKRTYEQYF,TGCGCCAGCAGCCAAGACAACAAAAGAACCTACGAGCAGTACTTC,-,-,TRBJ2-7,TRBV5-1
CASSVGGSITGELFF,TGTGCCAGCAGCGTAGGCGGGTCCATAACCGGGGAGCTGTTTTTT,-,-,TRBJ2-2,TRBV9
CASSGGFEQYF,TGTGCCAGCAGCGGGGGGTTTGAGCAGTACTTC,-,TRBD2,TRBJ2-7,TRBV2
CASSVRAGDEQYF,TGTGCCAGCAGTGTAAGGGCAGGGGACGAGCAGTACTTC,-,-,TRBJ2-7,TRBV6-1
CASTNGGNTEAFF,TGTGCCAGCACCAACGGTGGGAACACTGAAGCTTTCTTT,-,-,TRBJ1-1,TRBV28
CASSIQPGLFHEQYF,TGTGCCAGCAGCATCCAACCGGGTCTATTTCACGAGCAGTACTTC,-,-,TRBJ2-7,TRBV7-6
CASRREGYGYTF,TGTGCCAGCAGGAGGGAAGGGTATGGCTACACCTTC,-,-,TRBJ1-2,TRBV2
CASSAGTGGIYGYTF,TGTGCCAGCAGCGCCGGGACAGGGGGCATCTATGGCTACACCTTC,few,TRBD1,TRBJ1-2,TRBV27
CASSLWGGSNEKLFF,TGTGCCAGCAGCTTATGGGGGGGCTCTAATGAAAAACTGTTTTTT,-,-,TRBJ1-4,TRBV7-9